The 20 T cell receptor beta chains below all came from one sample that was sequenced in a study of patients and donors after allogeneic stem cell transplantation. TCRdb reanalysed the RT-PCR reads using MiXCR and keeps one entry per CDR3 protein. The table records some 880,000 distinct CDR3 sequences, more than 15% of them present only once. The sample consisted of blood, either unsorted or a sorted T cell fraction (not recorded which). All receptors derive from a human donor who was either an allogeneic HSCT recipient or a stem cell or donor lymphocyte infusion donor (not recorded which). It is not recorded whose cells these are; they may come from a transplant donor.

The chain links TRBV5-1 to TRBJ1-4; the match to TRBD1 covers 7 bases. This CDR3 region has 15 residues. Trimming at V came to 4 bases and at J to 0 bases, leaving 3 bases not matched to a gene. Per the germline V gene, CDR1 is SGHRS and CDR2 is YFSETQ. Here the CDR3 reads CASSNGQATNEKLFF. Here the CDR3 DNA reads TGCGCCAGCAGCAACGGACAGGCAACTAATGAAAAACTGTTTTTT.

The table lists this clonotype with many counts. The chain recombines TRBV12-3 or TRBV12-4 with TRBJ1-4, with D hard to call. The CDR3 is made up of 13 amino acids. V was pared by 3 bases and J by 8 bases, with 10 bases between. The CDR3 DNA is TGTGCCAGCAGTTTTCACCACTTAGAAAAACTGTTTTTT. This gives the protein CASSFHHLEKLFF.

The genes are TRBV20-1 and TRBJ1-2; 11 nucleotides line up with TRBD1. Trimming at V came to 6 bases and at J to 3 bases, leaving 12 bases not matched to a gene. Germline CDR1 DFQATT, CDR2 SNEGSKA (reference sequence). CDR3 size: 16 residues. CDR3 sequence reads: CSARTGGDSNYYGYTF. CDR3 bases: TGCAGTGCCAGGACAGGGGGCGACTCCAATTACTATGGCTACACCTTC.

This clonotype was seen a handful of times. The rearrangement links TRBV6-1 to TRBJ2-4, with TRBD2 as a possible D gene (6 bases). Trimming shortened V by 6 bases and J by 0 bases, and 12 bases separated the two germline ends. The CDR3 has 15 amino acids. Germline lookup yields CDR1 MNHNS and CDR2 SASEGT. CDR3 sequence (DNA): TGTGCCAGCAGGGGGGGAGCGGGAGCCAAAAACATTCAGTACTTC. This translates into CASRGGAGAKNIQYF.

The chain carries TRBV6-5 and TRBJ2-4; TRBD1 is a possible D gene (5 bases). This CDR3 is 15 amino acids long. Trimming removed 0 bases at V and 6 bases at J, with 12 bases between. CDR1 is MNHEY and CDR2 is SVGAGI in the germline V gene. In DNA form, the CDR3 reads TGTGCCAGCAGTTACTCGAAGGCAGGGTCAAACATTCAGTACTTC. It is translated as CASSYSKAGSNIQYF.

This clonotype was found once. The rearrangement joins TRBV27 to TRBJ1-2, with a tentative D call TRBD1 (6 bases). Germline V gene sequence: CDR1 MNHEY, CDR2 SMNVEV (reference sequence). This CDR3 spans 16 amino acids. V lost 3 bases and J lost 0, with 14 bases in between. The CDR3 loop reads CASSFSGTSSNYGYTF. CDR3 DNA sequence: TGTGCCAGCAGTTTTTCGGGGACATCATCTAACTATGGCTACACCTTC.

In this sample, this clonotype turned up a few times. The chain combines TRBV6-2 or TRBV6-3 with TRBJ2-1; D possibly uses TRBD1 or TRBD2 (6 bases each). Germline CDR1 MNHEY, CDR2 SVGEGT. The germline V and J ends were trimmed by 10 bases and 3 bases, with 19 bases remaining between them. The CDR3 has 15 residues. In DNA form, the CDR3 reads TGTGCCACAACTGGGGGCCCTAGCGACTACAATGAGCAGTTCTTC. It encodes CATTGGPSDYNEQFF.

In its sample, this clonotype was seen a few times. The chain uses TRBV24-1 and TRBJ2-1, with D hard to call. This CDR3 has 13 amino acids. Germline V gene sequence: CDR1 KGHDR, CDR2 SFDVKD. The germline V and J ends were trimmed by 1 base and 7 bases, with 7 bases remaining between them. The CDR3 loop is CATSDFKGNEQFF. CDR3 nucleotide sequence: TGTGCCACCAGTGATTTTAAAGGGAATGAGCAGTTCTTC.

The V gene is TRBV29-1, the J gene TRBJ2-7; 8 positions match TRBD2. The CDR3 consists of 13 residues. V lost 7 bases, J lost 6 bases, and 11 bases stayed unmatched. Germline V gives CDR1 SQVTM, CDR2 ANQGSEA. CDR3 sequence: CSAKPGLEVEQYF. The CDR3 region has the DNA TGCAGCGCCAAGCCGGGACTAGAAGTCGAGCAGTACTTC.

This clonotype was seen a handful of times. The rearrangement uses TRBV25-1 and TRBJ1-2; possibly TRBD1 for D (5 bases). Germline CDR1 reads MGHDK; CDR2 reads SYGVNS. CDR3 length: 14 amino acids. Trimming took 6 bases from V and 5 from J, leaving 16 bases between them. CDR3 sequence: CASSLWDRKYGYTF. The CDR3 DNA reads as TGTGCCAGCAGCCTTTGGGACCGAAAGTATGGCTACACCTTC.

CDR3 sequence (DNA): TGCGCCAGCAGCCAGGATGGGACAGTCACCGGGGAGCTGTTTTTT. Its translation: CASSQDGTVTGELFF. The chain uses TRBV4-1 and TRBJ2-2; 7 bases map to TRBD1. Germline CDR1 MGHRA, CDR2 YSYEKL. V lost 3 bases to trimming and J lost 4 bases; unmatched junction nucleotides: 5. This CDR3 has 15 residues.

Only a few counts were recorded for this clonotype. Here the CDR3 DNA reads TGCAGTGCTAGAGATCCCCGGGGCTCCTACGAGCAGTACTTC. It is translated as CSARDPRGSYEQYF. This chain connects TRBV20-1 to TRBJ2-7; D is possibly TRBD2 (5 bases). Deletions cut 0 bases from V and 0 bases from J, with 9 bases between. The CDR3 runs to 14 residues. Per the germline V gene, CDR1 is DFQATT and CDR2 is SNEGSKA (reference sequence).

This clonotype was detected only a few times. V and J are TRBV5-1 and TRBJ1-4; D is undetermined. Trimming took off 0 bases at V and 10 bases at J, with 13 bases between the two ends. This CDR3 has 14 amino acids. Germline assignment: CDR1 SGHRS and CDR2 YFSETQ. CDR3 DNA sequence: TGCGCCAGCAGCTTGGACCGCCGGGGAGGAAAACTGTTTTTT. Its translation is CASSLDRRGGKLFF.

The table lists this clonotype with a few counts. The V and J genes are TRBV6-1 and TRBJ1-5, with 7 bases fitting TRBD1. V trimming: 5 bases; J trimming: 0 bases; junction bases outside the gene matches: 16. From germline, CDR1 is MNHNS and CDR2 SASEGT. The CDR3 contains 19 residues. CDR3 in amino acids: CASSKEPGQSSHSNQPQHF. The CDR3, as DNA: TGTGCCAGCAGTAAAGAACCGGGACAGAGCAGTCATAGCAATCAGCCCCAGCATTTT.

This rearrangement joins TRBV6-4 to TRBJ2-3; 9 bases line up with TRBD1. CDR3 length: 15 amino acids. The J segment lost 3 bases and the V segment lost 8 bases, leaving 9 bases of the junction unmatched. Germline CDR1 MRHNA, CDR2 SNTAGT. DNA of the CDR3: TGTGCCAGCTCCACAGGGGGCCGTAGGACAGATACGCAGTATTTT. Its translation is CASSTGGRRTDTQYF.

The chain joins TRBV6-5 to TRBJ2-3; perhaps TRBD1 as D (6 bases). Germline V gene sequence: CDR1 MNHEY, CDR2 SVGAGI. The CDR3 consists of 14 residues. Deletions cut 3 bases from V and 3 bases from J, with 10 bases between. CDR3 DNA sequence: TGTGCCAGCAGTTATTTCACAGGGACAGATACGCAGTATTTT. Translated, it gives CASSYFTGTDTQYF.

This clonotype was recorded a few times. This chain uses TRBV6-2 or TRBV6-3 with TRBJ2-7, with D possibly matching TRBD2 (5 bases). Germline V gene data show CDR1 as MNHEY and CDR2 as SVGEGT. V was trimmed by 5 bases and J by 4 bases, leaving 21 bases between them. This CDR3 is 16 amino acids long. The CDR3 spells CASSRGAPPRGYEQYF. The CDR3 nucleotides read TGTGCCAGCAGTCGAGGAGCCCCTCCCCGGGGTTACGAGCAGTACTTC.

CDR3 DNA sequence: TGTGCCAGCAGCCCCCGTGCCCAGAAGAACACCGGGGAGCTGTTTTTT. It codes for CASSPRAQKNTGELFF. J is TRBJ2-2 and V is TRBV7-3; unclear D gene. The germline gives CDR1 SGHTA, CDR2 FQGTGA. The length of the CDR3 is 16 residues. Trimming stripped 5 bases from V and 1 base from J, with 14 bases between. The full variable domain, with the rest looked up from reference TRBV7-3 and TRBJ2-2, is GAGVSQTPSNKVTEKGKYVELRCDPISGHTALYWYRQSLGQGPEFLIYFQGTGAADDSGLPNDRFFAVRPEGSVSTLKIQRTERGDSAVYLCASSPRAQKNTGELFFGEGSRLTVL.

This clonotype came up a few times. This sequence joins TRBV4-1 and TRBJ1-6; D is possibly TRBD1 (6 bases). This CDR3 is built from 18 residues. The V gene's germline CDR1 is MGHRA and CDR2 YSYEKL. V lost 0 bases and J 7 bases, leaving 19 bases between the germline ends. In DNA, the CDR3 is TGCGCCAGCAGCCAAGAAAAGAGTAGGGGGGGTAAGAATTCACCCCTCCACTTT. It specifies CASSQEKSRGGKNSPLHF.

The genes are TRBV5-1 and TRBJ2-5; 7 bases map to TRBD1. The germline CDR1 and CDR2 sequences are SGHRS and YFSETQ. Unmatched junction bases numbered 8, after V lost 0 bases and J lost 6 bases. This CDR3 region has 15 residues. The CDR3 DNA reads TGCGCCAGCAGCTTGGATTTAGGGGGCTTTAAGACCCAGTACTTC. This sequence encodes CASSLDLGGFKTQYF.